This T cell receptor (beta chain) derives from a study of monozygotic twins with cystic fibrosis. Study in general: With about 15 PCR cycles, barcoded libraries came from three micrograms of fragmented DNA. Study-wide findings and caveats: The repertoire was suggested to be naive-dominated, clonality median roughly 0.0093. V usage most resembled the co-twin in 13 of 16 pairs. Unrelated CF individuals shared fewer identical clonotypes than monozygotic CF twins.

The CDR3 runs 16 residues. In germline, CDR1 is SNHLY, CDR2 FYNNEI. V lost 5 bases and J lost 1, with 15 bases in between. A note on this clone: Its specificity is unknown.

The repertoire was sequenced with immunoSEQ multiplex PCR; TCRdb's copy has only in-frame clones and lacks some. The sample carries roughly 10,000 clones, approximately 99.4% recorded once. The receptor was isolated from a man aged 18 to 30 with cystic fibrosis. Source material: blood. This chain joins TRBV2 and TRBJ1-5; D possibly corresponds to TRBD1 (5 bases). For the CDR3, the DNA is TGTGCCAGCAGTTTTGGACAATACGGGAGCAATCAGCCCCAGCATTTT. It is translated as CASSFGQYGSNQPQHF.